Below are 23 T cell receptor beta chains sequenced from a single sample in a study of blood T cell repertoires in COVID-19. Using immunoSEQ multiplex PCR, the repertoire was profiled, and TCRdb retains in-frame clones only, with some absent. The data contain approximately 360,000 clones, 70% to 90% of them singletons. Material: PBMCs or T cells enriched from blood (not recorded which). All receptors derive from a man aged 35 to 55 in a cohort exposed to, infected with or recovered from COVID-19 (not recorded which).

CDR3 region: CASRGSETQYF. The DNA for the CDR3 is TGTGCCAGCAGGGGCAGCGAGACCCAGTACTTC. The gene calls are TRBV27 and TRBJ2-5; D is unclear. V was clipped by 6 bases and J by 5 bases, with 7 bases between them. This CDR3 is 11 amino acids long. Per the germline V gene, CDR1 is MNHEY and CDR2 is SMNVEV (reference sequence).

The V and J genes are TRBV18 and TRBJ2-1; TRBD1 matches 8 bases. In germline, CDR1 is KGHSH, CDR2 LQKENI. The CDR3 spans 13 residues. V trimming: 3 bases; J trimming: 10 bases; junction bases outside the gene matches: 5. The CDR3 sequence is CASSPQGAREQFF. The CDR3 DNA reads as TGTGCCAGCTCACCCCAGGGGGCCAGGGAGCAGTTCTTC.

This sequence joins TRBV5-1 and TRBJ2-5, with 8 nucleotides matching TRBD2. The J segment lost 7 bases and the V segment lost 4 bases, leaving 15 bases of the junction unmatched. The CDR3 is made up of 16 amino acids. Germline-derived CDR1 and CDR2 are SGHRS and YFSETQ. The CDR3 DNA sequence: TGCGCCAGCAGCCTGCTAGCGGGTATGGCGGGAGGGACCCAGTACTTC. Protein: CASSLLAGMAGGTQYF.

V is TRBV6-5 and J is TRBJ2-1; a possible D gene is TRBD2 (5 bases). The V and J ends lost 6 bases and 0 bases respectively, with 12 bases between them. The germline V gene encodes CDR1 MNHEY and CDR2 SVGAGI. The length of the CDR3 is 15 residues. This CDR3 reads CASRETMSSYNEQFF. DNA for the CDR3: TGTGCCAGCAGAGAGACTATGAGCTCCTACAATGAGCAGTTCTTC.

This clone was observed a few times. J is TRBJ1-2 and V is TRBV11-3; TRBD1 aligns across 7 bases. Germline V gene data show CDR1 as SGHNT and CDR2 as YENEEA. Trimming removed 4 bases from V and 3 bases from J; junction bases left unmatched: 8. This CDR3 has 15 residues. The CDR3 sequence is CASSSTGEHYYGYTF. The CDR3 DNA reads as TGTGCCAGCAGCTCCACAGGGGAGCATTACTATGGCTACACCTTC.

V usage is TRBV27 and J usage is TRBJ2-1; a possible D gene is TRBD1 (6 bases). V was cut by 3 bases and J by 2 bases, with 8 bases left in between. The CDR3 is 14 residues long. From germline, CDR1 is MNHEY and CDR2 SMNVEV (reference sequence). The CDR3 region is CASSLGQTYNEQFF. The CDR3 bases are TGTGCCAGCAGTTTGGGACAAACCTACAATGAGCAGTTCTTC.

The chain couples TRBV19 to TRBJ2-7; 8 bases match TRBD2. This CDR3 contains 14 residues. With 3 bases clipped from V and 3 bases from J, the junction kept 4 bases outside the gene matches. Germline CDR1 LNHDA, CDR2 SQIVND (reference sequence). CDR3 nucleotide sequence: TGTGCCAGTAGTATGAGAGCGGGAGTCTACGAGCAGTACTTC. Its translation is CASSMRAGVYEQYF.

The chain links TRBV2 to TRBJ1-3; 8 bases align to TRBD1. The trim removed 5 bases at V and 3 bases at J, leaving 3 bases unmatched. The CDR3 consists of 14 residues. Per germline, CDR1 SNHLY and CDR2 FYNNEI. CDR3 bases: TGTGCCAGCAGTTTTACAGGGGGTGGAAACACCATATATTTT. As protein: CASSFTGGGNTIYF.

Comment on this clone: A read error may account for a junction end that differs from germline. The chain joins TRBV5-1 to TRBJ1-1; D gene uncertain. The CDR3 spans 14 residues. CDR1 and CDR2 from the germline V gene are SGHRS and YFSETQ. The CDR3 DNA reads as TGCGCCAGCAGCTTGGATTTCTCGCCGGGAGAAGTTTTCTTT. Protein sequence: CASSLDFSPGEVFF.

The chain combines TRBV5-4 with TRBJ2-3; D gene ambiguous. There are 14 residues in the CDR3. Looked up from germline, CDR1 is SGHNT and CDR2 is YYREEE (reference sequence). Trimming took off 6 bases at V and 0 bases at J, with 11 bases between the two ends. The CDR3 region has the DNA TGTGCCAGCACCCAAGACACCAGCACAGATACGCAGTATTTT. Amino acid sequence: CASTQDTSTDTQYF.

The V and J genes are TRBV30 and TRBJ2-7, with D unclear. Germline V gene lookup returns CDR1 GTSNPN and CDR2 SVGIG (reference sequence). The CDR3 extends over 13 amino acids. Trimming removed 2 bases from V and 4 bases from J, with 12 bases in between. The CDR3 loop is CAWSSTWFYEQYF. The CDR3 DNA is TGTGCCTGGAGTTCAACATGGTTTTACGAGCAGTACTTC. Combining the CDR3 with reference TRBV30 and TRBJ2-7 gives the whole variable domain SQTIHQWPATLVQPVGSPLSLECTVEGTSNPNLYWYRQAAGRGLQLLFYSVGIGQISSEVPQNLSASRPQDRQFILSSKKLLLSDSGFYLCAWSSTWFYEQYFGPGTRLTVT.

The chain has TRBV7-9 and TRBJ1-1; D unclear. Germline CDR1 and CDR2: SEHNR and FQNEAQ (reference sequence). The CDR3 covers 14 residues. The V end lost 1 base, the J end lost 1 base, and 7 bases lay between the germline ends. The CDR3 coding sequence is TGTGCCAGCAGCTTAGGCAGGAAGAACACTGAAGCTTTCTTT. Translated: CASSLGRKNTEAFF.

CDR3 amino acids: CASSSTSGSPRLGTDTQYF. The DNA of the CDR3 is TGTGCCAGCAGCTCCACTAGCGGGAGCCCGAGGTTGGGCACAGATACGCAGTATTTT. The rearrangement uses TRBV7-9 and TRBJ2-3; 11 bases map to TRBD2. From germline, CDR1 is SEHNR and CDR2 FQNEAQ (reference sequence). Trimming cost V 4 bases and J 1 base; bases outside gene matches: 13. The CDR3 has 19 amino acids.

V gene TRBV20-1 combines with J gene TRBJ1-5; D is ambiguous. There are 11 residues in the CDR3. The V and J ends lost 0 bases and 11 bases respectively, with 8 bases between them. Germline lookup yields CDR1 DFQATT and CDR2 SNEGSKA (reference sequence). CDR3 DNA sequence: TGCAGTGCTAGAGAAGTCCAGTCCCAGCATTTT. Translating it yields CSAREVQSQHF.

The chain links TRBV5-5 to TRBJ2-7, with D tentatively TRBD2 (5 bases). The V end was cut by 0 bases, the J end by 6 bases, with 7 bases between. Germline CDR1 and CDR2: SGHKS and YYEKEE (reference sequence). The CDR3 spans 12 residues. This CDR3 is CASSLAGSEQYF. The CDR3 bases are TGTGCCAGCAGCTTGGCGGGGAGCGAGCAGTACTTC.

The chain links TRBV18 to TRBJ2-2; the D gene is possibly TRBD2 (5 bases). Trimming removed 6 bases from V and 0 bases from J, with 14 bases in between. CDR1 is KGHSH, CDR2 LQKENI, per germline. The CDR3 covers 16 residues. In DNA form, the CDR3 reads TGTGCCAGCTCCCCTCGGGCGGGCCCGAACACCGGGGAGCTGTTTTTT. Translation gives CASSPRAGPNTGELFF.

With regard to this clone: In the same sample, other DNA sequences code for this CDR3. The chain recombines TRBV15 with TRBJ1-2; a weak D match, TRBD1 (5 bases). Trimming pared 0 bases from V and 8 bases from J, leaving 7 bases between. Germline lookup yields CDR1 LNHNV and CDR2 YYDKDF (reference sequence). This CDR3 is built from 12 residues. The CDR3 coding sequence is TGTGCCACCAGCAGAGATACAGGAGGCTACACCTTC. The encoded protein is CATSRDTGGYTF.

Only one count was recorded for this clone. The chain links TRBV6-5 to TRBJ2-2; 9 nucleotides align to TRBD1. The germline V gene encodes CDR1 MNHEY and CDR2 SVGAGI. With 4 bases clipped from V and 5 bases from J, the junction kept 5 bases outside the gene matches. This CDR3 contains 15 residues. CDR3 coding DNA: TGTGCCAGCAGTTGGGACAGGGCCGGGACCGGGGAGCTGTTTTTT. This codes for CASSWDRAGTGELFF.

This clone was counted a few times. This sequence joins TRBV5-1 and TRBJ2-5; 8 bases are a match to TRBD2. This CDR3 spans 15 amino acids. From germline, CDR1 is SGHRS and CDR2 YFSETQ. Unmatched junction bases numbered 9, after V lost 3 bases and J lost 5 bases. For the CDR3, the DNA is TGCGCCAGCAGCTCTCGGGGGGGTCGTCAGGAGACCCAGTACTTC. Translating gives CASSSRGGRQETQYF.

This clone came up once. The chain combines TRBV28 with TRBJ2-2; 11 nucleotides match TRBD2. Germline-derived CDR1 and CDR2 are MDHEN and SYDVKM. The CDR3 totals 15 residues. V trimming: 5 bases; J trimming: 4 bases; junction bases outside the gene matches: 3. CDR3 loop: CASSNSGRATGELFF. In DNA, the CDR3 is TGTGCCAGCAGTAATAGCGGGAGGGCCACCGGGGAGCTGTTTTTT.

The chain joins TRBV7-8 to TRBJ1-2, with D perhaps matching TRBD1 (6 bases). This CDR3 comprises 17 residues. The ends were cut back, 5 bases at V and 0 bases at J, with 19 bases in the middle. The V gene's germline CDR1 is SGHVS and CDR2 FQNEAQ. CDR3 nucleotides: TGTGCCAGCAGCCCCAGGGCGACAGGAGCTTCTAACTATGGCTACACCTTC. As protein: CASSPRATGASNYGYTF.

In its sample, this clone was seen once. The chain couples TRBV27 to TRBJ2-7; 8 bases are shared with TRBD1. Germline CDR1 reads MNHEY; CDR2 reads SMNVEV (reference sequence). With V trimmed by 4 bases and J by 4 bases, 12 bases remained unmatched. This CDR3 is built from 16 residues. The CDR3 nucleotides are TGTGCCAGCAGTTCCCCGCTCCGGGACAGGACATACGAGCAGTACTTC. As protein: CASSSPLRDRTYEQYF.

The chain employs TRBV21-1 and TRBJ2-7; the tabulated D call, TRBD2, remains unverified against the DNA. TRBV21-1 corresponds to a pseudogene. The CDR3 has 16 residues. This chain's CDR3 is CASSSRRDSDSYEQYF. CDR3 DNA: TGTGCCAGCAGCTCCCGCAGGGACTCGGACTCCTACGAGCAGTACTTC.